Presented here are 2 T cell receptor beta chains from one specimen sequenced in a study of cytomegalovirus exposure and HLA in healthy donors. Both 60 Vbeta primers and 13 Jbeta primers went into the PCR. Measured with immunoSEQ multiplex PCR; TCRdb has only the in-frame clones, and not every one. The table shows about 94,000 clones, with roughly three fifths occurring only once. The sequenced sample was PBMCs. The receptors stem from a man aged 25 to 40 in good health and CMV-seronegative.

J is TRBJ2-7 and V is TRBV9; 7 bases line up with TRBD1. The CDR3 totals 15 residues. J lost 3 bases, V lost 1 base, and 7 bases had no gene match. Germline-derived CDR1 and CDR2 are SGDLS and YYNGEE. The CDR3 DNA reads TGTGCCAGCAGCGTACATGGGGACAGATACTACGAGCAGTACTTC. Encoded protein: CASSVHGDRYYEQYF.

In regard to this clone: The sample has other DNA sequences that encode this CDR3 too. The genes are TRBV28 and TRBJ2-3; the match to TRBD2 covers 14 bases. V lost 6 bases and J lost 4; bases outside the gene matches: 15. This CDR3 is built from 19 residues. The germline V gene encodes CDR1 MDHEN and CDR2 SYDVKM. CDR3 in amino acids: CASSSGTSGRTGMSDTQYF. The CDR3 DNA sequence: TGTGCCAGCAGCTCCGGGACTAGCGGGAGAACAGGCATGTCAGATACGCAGTATTTT.